Listed below are T cell receptor beta chains from one sample, sequenced in a study of blood T cell repertoires in COVID-19. Profiled with immunoSEQ multiplex PCR; TCRdb holds only in-frame clones, not every one. The repertoire holds some 190,000 clones, with under 90% as singletons. Sequenced sample: peripheral blood. These receptors all stem from a woman older than 75 with active or convalescent COVID-19. Each CDR3 is given with its conserved first and last residue.

v_gene	j_gene	CDR3aa
TRBV11-2	TRBJ1-6	CASSGQVFGSPLHF
TRBV28	TRBJ2-5	CASSSTGTGWETQYF
TRBV2	TRBJ1-2	CASSPRDSYGYTF
TRBV29-1	TRBJ2-7	CSVESGTREQYF
TRBV14	TRBJ1-2	CASSRTGLGTYGYTF
TRBV20-1	TRBJ1-1	CSARALTEAFF
TRBV5-6	TRBJ2-2	CASSWAGTGELFF
TRBV6-5	TRBJ2-7	CASSYSSDRQYEQYF
TRBV28	TRBJ1-2	CASSPSDRGSYGYTF
TRBV18	TRBJ1-1	CASSPSTGTVAFF
TRBV5-1	TRBJ2-5	CASSPGGVQETQYF
TRBV7-6	TRBJ1-3	CASSGQLSSGNTIYF
TRBV7-9	TRBJ1-5	CASSPQGFNQPQHF
TRBV10-3	TRBJ1-1	CAIKETGMGTEAFF
TRBV6-5	TRBJ2-6	CASRHRGTGANVLTF
TRBV5-1	TRBJ1-1	CASMPLYGNTEAFF
TRBV12-3/TRBV12-4	TRBJ1-2	CASSRDSGRYTF
TRBV24-1	TRBJ2-1	CATSDSTSGSYNEQFF
TRBV11-2	TRBJ1-2	CASSLLHSGNYGYTF
TRBV18	TRBJ2-7	CASSPGAGRWDEQYF
TRBV6-5	TRBJ2-3	CASSPGTSGTDTQYF
TRBV3-1/TRBV3-2	TRBJ2-5	CASSNNAGQNYETQYF
TRBV30	TRBJ1-2	CAFNLANYGYTF
TRBV5-1	TRBJ1-3	CASSVTGKEGGNTIYF
TRBV28	TRBJ2-5	CASSSRTVRTKETQYF
TRBV5-1	TRBJ2-7	CASSLVHQGSSYEQYF
TRBV6-1	TRBJ2-3	CASSEVQGTDTQYF
TRBV2	TRBJ1-4	CASSDRGSSEKLFF
TRBV10-1	TRBJ1-2	CASLKDRGRLCYTF